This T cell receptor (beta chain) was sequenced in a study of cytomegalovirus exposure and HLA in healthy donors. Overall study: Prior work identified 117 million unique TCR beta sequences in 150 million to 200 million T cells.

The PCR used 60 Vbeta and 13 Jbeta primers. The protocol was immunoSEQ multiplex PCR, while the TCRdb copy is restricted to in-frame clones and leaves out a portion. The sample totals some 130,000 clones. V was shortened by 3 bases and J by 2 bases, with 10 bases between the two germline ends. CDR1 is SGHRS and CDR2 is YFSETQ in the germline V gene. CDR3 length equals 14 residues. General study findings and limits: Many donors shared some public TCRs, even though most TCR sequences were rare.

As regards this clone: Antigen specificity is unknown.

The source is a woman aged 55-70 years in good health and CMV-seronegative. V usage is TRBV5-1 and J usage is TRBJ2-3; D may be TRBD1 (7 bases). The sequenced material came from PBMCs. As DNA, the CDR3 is TGCGCCAGCAGCTCAGGGGGGACCACAGATACGCAGTATTTT. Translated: CASSSGGTTDTQYF.